This T cell receptor beta chain came from a study of OX40 agonist ivuxolimab in advanced cancers. Study overall: Cancers in dose escalation were hepatocellular, melanoma, renal cell and head and neck.

V gave up 6 bases and J gave up 2 bases; unmatched junction bases: 5. CDR3 length: 15 amino acids. Germline V CDR1 and CDR2: MNHNY, SVGAGI (reference sequence). Samples of blood were obtained at baseline, on cycle 4 day 1, and on cycle 7 day 1. Sequenced by immunoSEQ multiplex PCR; TCRdb stores in-frame clones only, minus some. The data contain around 41,000 clones, roughly 88% of them seen just once; the ten biggest clones take up around an eighth. The sequencing used CD4+ or CD8+ T cells sorted from blood, collected in a trial of the OX40 agonist ivuxolimab. The chain couples TRBV6-6 to TRBJ2-3; 10 bases are a match to TRBD2. The clonotype comes from an adult with an advanced solid tumor such as melanoma, head and neck, liver or kidney cancer. CDR3 bases: TGTGCCAGCAGCCATCTAGCGGGAGTCACAGATACGCAGTATTTT. Translated: CASSHLAGVTDTQYF.